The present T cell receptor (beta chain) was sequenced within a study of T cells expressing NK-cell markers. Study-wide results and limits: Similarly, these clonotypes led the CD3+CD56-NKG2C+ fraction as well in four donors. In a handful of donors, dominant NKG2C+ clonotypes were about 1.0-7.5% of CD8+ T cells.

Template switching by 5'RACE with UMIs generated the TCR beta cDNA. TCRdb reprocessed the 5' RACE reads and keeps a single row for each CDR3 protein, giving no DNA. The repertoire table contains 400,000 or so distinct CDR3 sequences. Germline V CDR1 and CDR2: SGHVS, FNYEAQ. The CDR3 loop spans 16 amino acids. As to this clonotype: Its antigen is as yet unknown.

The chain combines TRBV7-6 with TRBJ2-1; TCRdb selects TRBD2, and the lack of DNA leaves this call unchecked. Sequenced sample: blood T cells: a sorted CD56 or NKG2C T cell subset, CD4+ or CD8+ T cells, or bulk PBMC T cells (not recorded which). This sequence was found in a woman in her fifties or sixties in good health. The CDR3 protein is CASSLAAGGTTNEQFF. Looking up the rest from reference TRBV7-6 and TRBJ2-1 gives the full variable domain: GAGVSQSPRYKVTKRGQDVALRCDPISGHVSLYWYRQALGQGPEFLTYFNYEAQQDKSGLPNDRFSAERPEGSISTLTIQRTEQRDSAMYRCASSLAAGGTTNEQFFGPGTRLTVL.